This is a list of T cell receptor beta chains from one sample in a study of cytomegalovirus exposure and HLA in healthy donors. The repertoire was sequenced with immunoSEQ multiplex PCR; TCRdb's copy has only in-frame clones and lacks some. The table has some 160,000 clones, roughly 80% seen once. Sequences were obtained from PBMCs. These receptors all come from a middle-aged woman in good health and CMV-seropositive. Each CDR3 is given with its conserved first and last residue. The order of the fields is D gene, V gene, CDR3 protein. A D gene is named only where the DNA matches it firmly.

d_gene: TRBD1; v_gene: TRBV30; CDR3aa: CAWRRSRDRLNTEAFF
d_gene: TRBD1; v_gene: TRBV28; CDR3aa: CASSHWDSRYEQYF
d_gene: -; v_gene: TRBV27; CDR3aa: CASMGRLHGTEAFF
d_gene: -; v_gene: TRBV19; CDR3aa: CASSIVGIRDIPRQYF
d_gene: -; v_gene: TRBV4-1; CDR3aa: CASSFRLTGTYEQYF
d_gene: -; v_gene: TRBV30; CDR3aa: CAWSVSGKSSYNSPLHF
d_gene: TRBD1; v_gene: TRBV9; CDR3aa: CASSVAVTGTNYGYTF
d_gene: -; v_gene: TRBV7-6; CDR3aa: CASSSSVKGTYNEQFF
d_gene: TRBD2; v_gene: TRBV7-9; CDR3aa: CASSKTSGVYNEQFF
d_gene: TRBD1; v_gene: TRBV4-3; CDR3aa: CASSQEFRGQGAQYF
d_gene: TRBD2; v_gene: TRBV7-2; CDR3aa: CASSLAHLSGGHTDTQYF
d_gene: TRBD2; v_gene: TRBV28; CDR3aa: CASSQLSGSRYNEQFF
d_gene: -; v_gene: TRBV30; CDR3aa: CAWSRDISQPQHF
d_gene: TRBD1; v_gene: TRBV28; CDR3aa: CASSLSGRGMNTEAFF
d_gene: -; v_gene: TRBV28; CDR3aa: CASSLGGLMNTEAFF
d_gene: TRBD1; v_gene: TRBV2; CDR3aa: CASSEARTGGNQPQHF
d_gene: -; v_gene: TRBV19; CDR3aa: CASASWGASGDEQFF
d_gene: -; v_gene: TRBV6-6; CDR3aa: CASSPTQTDTTEAFF
d_gene: TRBD1; v_gene: TRBV2; CDR3aa: CASRGGTGRSQPQHF
d_gene: TRBD2; v_gene: TRBV4-1; CDR3aa: CASSQDPGGFGAYNEQFF
d_gene: TRBD1; v_gene: TRBV10-3; CDR3aa: CAISLGQYNSPLHF
d_gene: -; v_gene: TRBV6-6; CDR3aa: CASGSRGNQPQHF